This T cell receptor beta chain was found in a study of vaccination effects on CD4 cells after COVID-19. Study as a whole: Under the ViraFEST assay, PBMC were stimulated with viral peptide pools so that antigen-specific CD4+ T cells expanded. Sequencing was performed afterwards. Post-vaccine samples followed the second dose by a median of 72 days. Broader study findings: Vaccine- and infection-induced clones showed marked clonal contraction late following vaccination.

TCRdb keeps only in-frame clones here, not all; method: immunoSEQ multiplex PCR. Of 50,000 to 70,000 clones in the sample, around 85% are singletons; the top ten hold over 2%. The authors isolated CD4+ T cells after roughly 10 days of culture. Of the BNT162b2 and mRNA-1273 vaccines, participants received two doses of one or the other. This clone has a handful of counts. Its antigen is as yet unknown. The CDR3 covers 16 residues. Germline V CDR1 and CDR2: SGHAT, FQNNGV. V was trimmed by 4 bases and J by 5 bases, leaving 17 bases between them. The chain links TRBV11-2 to TRBJ2-2, with D tentatively TRBD2 (5 bases). Source: CD4+ T cells from PBMCs cultured without peptide, taken after COVID-19 vaccination. This receptor was obtained from a human donor who received a COVID-19 vaccine. The CDR3 DNA follows: TGTGCCAGCAGCTCAACCCGAGAGGGTTTGACCGGGGAGCTGTTTTTT. This encodes CASSSTREGLTGELFF. Drawing the rest from reference TRBV11-2 and TRBJ2-2, the complete variable domain is EAGVAQSPRYKIIEKRQSVAFWCNPISGHATLYWYQQILGQGPKLLIQFQNNGVVDDSQLPKDRFSAERLKGVDSTLKIQPAKLEDSAVYLCASSSTREGLTGELFFGEGSRLTVL.